The T cell receptor beta chain described here comes from a study of cytomegalovirus exposure and HLA in healthy donors. Findings and caveats of the study: A missense DCLRE1C variant was associated with V- and J-gene trimming of TCR beta chains in a later analysis, and an independent cohort replicated the association. A previous analysis found most TCR beta V segments productive roughly 87% or roughly 30% of the time. The listing of 150 or so TCR beta chains classed them as cytomegalovirus-associated.

This clone has just one count. Its target is not known. V shed 3 bases and J shed 4 bases, with 12 bases lying between them. The CDR3 length is 14 residues. Germline V gene lookup returns CDR1 MNHNS and CDR2 SASEGT. Amplification used 60 Vbeta primers and 13 Jbeta primers. Libraries were prepared by immunoSEQ multiplex PCR; TCRdb keeps only in-frame clonotypes and omits some of them. The sample records roughly 60,000 clones, about 80% being singletons. V and J are TRBV6-1 and TRBJ1-2, with TRBD1 as a possible D gene (5 bases). Sequences were obtained from PBMCs. The origin of this receptor is a woman aged 35 to 49 in good health and CMV-seropositive. The DNA for the CDR3 is TGTGCCAGCAGTGAGGGGGACTCAGGCTATGGCTACACCTTC. This gives the protein CASSEGDSGYGYTF.